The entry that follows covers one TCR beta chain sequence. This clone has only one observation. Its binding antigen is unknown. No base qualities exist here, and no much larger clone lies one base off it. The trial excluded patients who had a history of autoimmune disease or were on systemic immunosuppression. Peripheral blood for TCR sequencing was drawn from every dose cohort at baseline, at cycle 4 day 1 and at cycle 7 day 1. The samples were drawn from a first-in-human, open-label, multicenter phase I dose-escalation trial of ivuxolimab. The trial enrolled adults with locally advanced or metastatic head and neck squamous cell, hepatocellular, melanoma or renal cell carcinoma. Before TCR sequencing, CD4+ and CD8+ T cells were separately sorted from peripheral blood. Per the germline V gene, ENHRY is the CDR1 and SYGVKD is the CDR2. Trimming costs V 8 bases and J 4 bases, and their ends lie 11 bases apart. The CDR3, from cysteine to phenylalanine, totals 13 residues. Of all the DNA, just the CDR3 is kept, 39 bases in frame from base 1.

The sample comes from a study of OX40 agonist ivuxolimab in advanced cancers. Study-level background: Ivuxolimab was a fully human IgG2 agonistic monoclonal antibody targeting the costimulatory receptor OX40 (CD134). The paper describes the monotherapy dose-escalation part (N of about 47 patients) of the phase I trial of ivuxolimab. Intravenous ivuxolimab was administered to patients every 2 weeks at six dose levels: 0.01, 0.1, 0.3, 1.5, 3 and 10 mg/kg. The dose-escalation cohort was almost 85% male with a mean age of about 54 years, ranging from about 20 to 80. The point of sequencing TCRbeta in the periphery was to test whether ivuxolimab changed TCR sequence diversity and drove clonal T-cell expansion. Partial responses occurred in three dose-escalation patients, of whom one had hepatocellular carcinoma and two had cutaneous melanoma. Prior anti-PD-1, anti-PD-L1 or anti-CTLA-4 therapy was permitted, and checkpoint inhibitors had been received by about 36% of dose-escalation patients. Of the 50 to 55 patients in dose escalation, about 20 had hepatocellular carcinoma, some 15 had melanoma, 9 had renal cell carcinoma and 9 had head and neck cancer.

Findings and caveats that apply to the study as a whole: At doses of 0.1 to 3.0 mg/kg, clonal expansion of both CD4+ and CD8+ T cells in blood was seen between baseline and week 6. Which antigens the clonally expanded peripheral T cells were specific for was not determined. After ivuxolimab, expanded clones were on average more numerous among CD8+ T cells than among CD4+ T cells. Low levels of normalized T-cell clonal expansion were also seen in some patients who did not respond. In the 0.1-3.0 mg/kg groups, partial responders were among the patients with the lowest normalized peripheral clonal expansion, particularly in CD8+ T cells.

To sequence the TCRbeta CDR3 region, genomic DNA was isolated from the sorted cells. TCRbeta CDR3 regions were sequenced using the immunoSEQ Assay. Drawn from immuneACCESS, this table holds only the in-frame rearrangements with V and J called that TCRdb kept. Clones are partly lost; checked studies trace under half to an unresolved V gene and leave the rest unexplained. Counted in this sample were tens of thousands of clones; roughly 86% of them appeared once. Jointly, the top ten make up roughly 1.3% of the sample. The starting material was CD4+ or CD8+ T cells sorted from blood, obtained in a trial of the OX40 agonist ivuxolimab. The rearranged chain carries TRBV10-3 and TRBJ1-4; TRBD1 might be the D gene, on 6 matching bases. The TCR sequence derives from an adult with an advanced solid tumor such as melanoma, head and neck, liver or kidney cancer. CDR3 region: CAIQDRGNEKLFF. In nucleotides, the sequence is TGTGCCATCCAGGACAGAGGTAATGAAAAACTGTTTTTT.